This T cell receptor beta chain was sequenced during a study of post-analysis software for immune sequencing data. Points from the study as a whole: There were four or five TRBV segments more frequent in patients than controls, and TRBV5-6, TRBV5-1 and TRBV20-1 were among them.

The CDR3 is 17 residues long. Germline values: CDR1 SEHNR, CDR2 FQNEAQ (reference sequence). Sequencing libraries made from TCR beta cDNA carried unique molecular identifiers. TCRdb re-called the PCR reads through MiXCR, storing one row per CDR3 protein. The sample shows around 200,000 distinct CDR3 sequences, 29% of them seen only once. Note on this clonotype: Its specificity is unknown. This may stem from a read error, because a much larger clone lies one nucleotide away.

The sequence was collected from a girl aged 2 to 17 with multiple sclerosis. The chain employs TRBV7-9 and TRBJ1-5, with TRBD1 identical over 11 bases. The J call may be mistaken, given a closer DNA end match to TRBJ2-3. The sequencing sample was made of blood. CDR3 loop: CASSLAPGTGGNQPQYF. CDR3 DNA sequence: TGTGCCAGCAGCTTAGCGCCGGGGACAGGGGGAAATCAGCCCCAGTATTTT.